The TCR beta chain under discussion was sequenced for a study of cytomegalovirus exposure and HLA in healthy donors. About the research overall: Falling in the Caucasian-associated ancestry cluster were roughly 80% of 398 genotyped donors.

The study ran its PCR with 60 Vbeta and 13 Jbeta primers. Only in-frame clones appear in the TCRdb table, and some are missing; sequencing was by immunoSEQ multiplex PCR. The sample has about 140,000 clones; around 85% are singletons. As for this clone: Its specificity is unknown.

Study-wide results and caveats: It was reported in a later analysis that an Asian-associated ancestry cluster showed fewer N-insertions than the approximately 670-donor mean. The study designated fewer than 200 TCR beta chains cytomegalovirus-associated. In a later analysis, TCR beta V- and J-gene trimming showed a link to a missense DCLRE1C variant.

The sample taken for sequencing was PBMCs. The source of this sequence is a female donor in good health and CMV-seronegative.

This chain's CDR3 is CASSQPHASGIYNEQFF. In DNA form, the CDR3 reads TGTGCCAGCAGCCAACCTCACGCTAGCGGCATATACAATGAGCAGTTCTTC. V and J are TRBV4-2 and TRBJ2-1, with 7 bases matching TRBD2. CDR3 size: 17 residues. V gave up 2 bases and J gave up 4 bases; unmatched junction bases: 11. CDR1 is LGHNA, CDR2 YNFKEQ, per germline.